The next 20 T cell receptor beta chains were all read from a single sample in a study of CD8 T cells in ankylosing spondylitis. Study findings and constraints: Characteristic of ankylosing spondylitis blood, it appeared, was a TCR beta motif comprising several highly homologous variants.

Their recognized antigens are unknown. TCRdb re-called the 5' RACE reads through MiXCR, storing one row per CDR3 protein. This table holds fewer than 450,000 distinct CDR3 sequences, 15% to 20% found once. Sample: blood, either unsorted or a sorted T cell fraction (not recorded which). Source of these receptors: a male donor with ankylosing spondylitis.

The gene calls are TRBV6-6 and TRBJ1-2; D might be TRBD1 (5 bases). V was clipped by 5 bases and J by 8 bases, with 15 bases between them. CDR1 is MNHNY and CDR2 is SVGAGI in the germline V gene (reference sequence). CDR3 length equals 13 residues. CDR3 coding DNA: TGTGCCAGCAGTGGATCCAGGGAAGGGGGCTACACCTTC. This gives the protein CASSGSREGGYTF.

The chain recombines TRBV20-1 with TRBJ1-2, with 9 bases that match TRBD1. Germline values: CDR1 DFQATT, CDR2 SNEGSKA (reference sequence). Trimming at V came to 0 bases and at J to 6 bases, leaving 14 bases not matched to a gene. This CDR3 comprises 17 residues. CDR3 coding DNA: TGCAGTGCTAGAGACGCCGGGACAGGGACATTAGTTGATGGCTACACCTTC. This translates into CSARDAGTGTLVDGYTF.

The chain employs TRBV29-1 and TRBJ2-1; 7 positions agree with TRBD2. The CDR3 consists of 15 residues. The germline gives CDR1 SQVTM, CDR2 ANQGSEA. V dropped 7 bases and J dropped 0; count of bases not matched to a gene: 9. CDR3 DNA sequence: TGCAGCGCCCGAATAGCGGGCCTCTCCTACAATGAGCAGTTCTTC. It yields the protein CSARIAGLSYNEQFF.

The chain recombines TRBV5-6 with TRBJ2-4; D call uncertain. Trimming pared 0 bases from V and 1 base from J, leaving 11 bases between. CDR3 length equals 16 residues. Germline loops: CDR1 SGHDT, CDR2 YYEEEE. The CDR3 bases are TGTGCCAGCAGCTTGGGGGATGTGATCGCCAAAAACATTCAGTACTTC. It translates to CASSLGDVIAKNIQYF.

In its sample, this clonotype was seen a few times. The chain joins TRBV28 to TRBJ2-1; D may correspond to TRBD1 or TRBD2 (5 bases each). CDR3 length equals 12 residues. Germline values: CDR1 MDHEN, CDR2 SYDVKM. The CDR3 loop reads CASGSGYNEQFF. The CDR3 DNA sequence: TGTGCGTCAGGGAGCGGTTACAATGAGCAGTTCTTC.

V usage is TRBV4-2 and J usage is TRBJ2-2; TRBD1 agrees at 8 bases. V lost 4 bases and J lost 4; bases outside the gene matches: 5. This CDR3 is built from 15 residues. Germline CDR1 reads LGHNA; CDR2 reads YNFKEQ. CDR3 region: CASSPGQGLTGELFF. The CDR3, as DNA: TGTGCCAGCAGCCCCGGACAGGGCCTCACCGGGGAGCTGTTTTTT.

The chain couples TRBV12-3 or TRBV12-4 to TRBJ2-7; D uncertain. The length of the CDR3 is 13 residues. V was shortened by 3 bases and J by 0 bases, with 6 bases between the two germline ends. CDR3 residues: CASSLQRSYEQYF. CDR3 bases: TGTGCCAGCAGTTTGCAGCGCTCCTACGAGCAGTACTTC.

This clonotype was counted a few times. The genes are TRBV5-1 and TRBJ1-4; D unresolved. Germline-derived CDR1 and CDR2 are SGHRS and YFSETQ. V was cut by 4 bases and J by 3 bases, with 13 bases left in between. The CDR3 has 15 residues. CDR3 nucleotide sequence: TGCGCCAGCAGCCTCTTCGGGGAAGCTAATGAAAAACTGTTTTTT. It specifies CASSLFGEANEKLFF.

The CDR3 here is CASRTGGYTGELFF. CDR3 bases: TGTGCCAGCAGAACAGGGGGCTACACCGGGGAGCTGTTTTTT. The chain carries TRBV6-4 and TRBJ2-2, with TRBD1 matching 9 bases. This CDR3 is built from 14 residues. The trim removed 6 bases at V and 3 bases at J, leaving 2 bases unmatched. Germline CDR1 and CDR2: MRHNA and SNTAGT.

This chain links TRBV5-1 with TRBJ2-1, with 9 bases aligning to TRBD1. The V gene end was trimmed by 4 bases and the J gene end by 8 bases; junction bases not matched to a gene: 7. From germline, CDR1 is SGHRS and CDR2 YFSETQ. The CDR3 loop spans 14 amino acids. Written as DNA, the CDR3 is TGCGCCAGCAGCCCCGGGACAGGGCGCGATGAGCAGTTCTTC. As protein: CASSPGTGRDEQFF.

This clonotype was seen only a few times. The chain links TRBV9 to TRBJ1-6; weak D call: TRBD1 (6 bases). Germline CDR1 is SGDLS and CDR2 is YYNGEE. Trimming left V 10 bases short and J 10 bases short, with 15 bases between. The CDR3 runs to 12 residues. CDR3 DNA: TGTGCCCCGGGGACAATAATGTCACCCCTCCACTTT. Translated: CAPGTIMSPLHF.

This clonotype was detected only a few times. The chain couples TRBV20-1 to TRBJ1-6; D is undetermined. Trimming took 3 bases from V and 8 from J, leaving 8 bases between them. Germline assignment: CDR1 DFQATT and CDR2 SNEGSKA (reference sequence). The CDR3 length is 12 residues. The CDR3 region is CSARIRDSPLHF. The CDR3 DNA is TGCAGTGCTAGGATAAGGGATTCACCCCTCCACTTT.

This clonotype was seen only a few times. The rearrangement uses TRBV6-6 and TRBJ1-2; the D is unclear. Germline lookup yields CDR1 MNHNY and CDR2 SVGAGI (reference sequence). The V gene lost 2 bases and the J gene lost 8 bases, with 9 bases spanning the gap. The CDR3 runs to 12 residues. Here the CDR3 DNA reads TGTGCCAGCAGTTACGGGGTGTACGGCTACACCTTC. Translation: CASSYGVYGYTF.

This clonotype has a handful of counts. This chain joins TRBV25-1 and TRBJ1-6; the match to TRBD1 covers 9 bases. The germline V gene has CDR1 MGHDK and CDR2 SYGVNS. The CDR3 totals 16 residues. J gave up 6 bases and V 3 bases, and 6 bases lay outside the gene matches. The CDR3 sequence is CASSDRTGASNSPLHF. The CDR3, as DNA: TGTGCCAGCAGTGACCGGACAGGGGCCTCTAATTCACCCCTCCACTTT.

This clonotype has only a few counts. V usage is TRBV12-3 or TRBV12-4 and J usage is TRBJ1-4; D is uncertain. Trimming shortened V by 4 bases and J by 11 bases, and 17 bases separated the two germline ends. The CDR3 consists of 14 residues. CDR3: CASSSLPGIGKLFF. For the CDR3, the DNA is TGTGCCAGCAGTTCGTTACCCGGAATAGGGAAACTGTTTTTT.

The chain links TRBV6-1 to TRBJ2-1; D unclear. This CDR3 spans 15 amino acids. V was pared by 7 bases and J by 0 bases, with 13 bases between. Germline V lookup: CDR1 MNHNS, CDR2 SASEGT. The CDR3 nucleotides are TGTGCCAGCACCCGGACGGAGAGCTCCTACAATGAGCAGTTCTTC. Its translation: CASTRTESSYNEQFF.

The sample holds many counts of this clonotype. This chain links TRBV29-1 with TRBJ1-5, with TRBD1 as a possible D gene (5 bases). The CDR3 loop spans 13 amino acids. Germline V gives CDR1 SQVTM, CDR2 ANQGSEA. V was shortened by 4 bases and J by 5 bases, with 12 bases between the two germline ends. Here the CDR3 reads CSVVLRGDQPQHF. The CDR3 DNA reads as TGCAGCGTTGTTCTCCGGGGGGATCAGCCCCAGCATTTT.

This clonotype was observed a handful of times. V gene TRBV10-3 combines with J gene TRBJ1-2; D remains ambiguous. The V gene lost 0 bases and the J gene lost 1 base, with 6 bases spanning the gap. CDR1 is ENHRY, CDR2 SYGVKD, per germline. The CDR3 contains 14 residues. The CDR3 DNA sequence: TGTGCCATCAGTGAGTCGATCTTTAACTATGGCTACACCTTC. Protein product: CAISESIFNYGYTF.

At least ten counts were recorded for this clonotype. The chain combines TRBV12-3 or TRBV12-4 with TRBJ2-1; D uncertain. The V end was cut by 0 bases, the J end by 0 bases, with 6 bases between. CDR3 length equals 15 residues. In DNA, the CDR3 is TGTGCCAGCAGTTTAGCGGTGAGCTCCTACAATGAGCAGTTCTTC. It is translated as CASSLAVSSYNEQFF.

There are many counts of this clonotype. The chain couples TRBV12-3 or TRBV12-4 to TRBJ2-7; 9 bases are a match to TRBD1. Losses at the gene ends were 6 bases for V and 4 bases for J; bases not matched to a gene: 4. This CDR3 region has 13 residues. The CDR3 region has the DNA TGTGCCAGCAGGCAGACAGGGGGGTACGAGCAGTACTTC. Translated, it gives CASRQTGGYEQYF.